These T cell receptor beta chains were read from a single sample in a study of blood T cell repertoires in COVID-19. The protocol was immunoSEQ multiplex PCR, while the TCRdb copy is restricted to in-frame clones and leaves out a portion. Of under 50,000 clones detected, roughly 69% appear once; the ten largest clones hold 6.2%. Source material: peripheral blood. Source of these receptors: a man aged 80 or over with acute or convalescent COVID-19. Both conserved end residues are part of each CDR3. The order of the fields is clone size, D gene, J gene, V gene, CDR3 DNA, CDR3 protein. A D gene is named only where the DNA matches it firmly. Rows may omit the clone size; those that give it use once, few, many or a size class.

. | TRBD1 | TRBJ1-4 | TRBV6-5 | TGTGCCAGCAGGTCCGCAGGGGGCGATGAAAAACTGTTTTTT | CASRSAGGDEKLFF
. | TRBD1 | TRBJ1-2 | TRBV6-6 | TGTGCCAGCAGCCGACAGGGCGGAGATGGCTACACCTTC | CASSRQGGDGYTF
once | . | TRBJ2-4 | TRBV18 | TGTGCCAGCTCACCATCGAGGGGGGACAGATCTACTAGCCGGCAAACTTCCATTCAGTACTTC | CASSPSRGDRSTSRQTSIQYF
few | . | TRBJ1-5 | TRBV15 | TGTGCCACCAGCAGAGATCTCGGCGGGGGCCGTTATAGCAATCAGCCCCAGCATTTT | CATSRDLGGGRYSNQPQHF
. | TRBD1 | TRBJ1-3 | TRBV11-2 | TGTGCCAGCAGCCTCAGGGGGCACGGAAACACCATATATTTT | CASSLRGHGNTIYF
. | TRBD1 | TRBJ2-4 | TRBV10-3 | TGTGCCATCACCCCCGACAGGGAAGCAAACATTCAGTACTTC | CAITPDREANIQYF
. | . | TRBJ2-7 | TRBV7-8 | TGTGCCAGCAGCTTAGTATGGGGGGGGACACCTAGTTACGAGCAGTACTTC | CASSLVWGGTPSYEQYF
. | TRBD1 | TRBJ1-1 | TRBV5-8 | TGTGCCAGCAGCCATTCAGACAGGGTGGCTGAAGCTTTCTTT | CASSHSDRVAEAFF
once | TRBD1 | TRBJ1-2 | TRBV7-6 | TGTGCCAGCAGCTTAGCGGCGGGACAGAGTCGGGGCTACACCTTC | CASSLAAGQSRGYTF
. | . | TRBJ2-3 | TRBV15 | TGTGCCACCAGCAGTAGACGGGGAAGGGTCGGCACAGATACGCAGTATTTT | CATSSRRGRVGTDTQYF
. | TRBD2 | TRBJ2-3 | TRBV5-4 | TGTGCCAGCAGCTCTGAACTAGCGGGAGCCGAAGCCTACAGCACAGATACGCAGTATTTT | CASSSELAGAEAYSTDTQYF
. | TRBD2 | TRBJ2-7 | TRBV14 | TGTGCCAGCAGCCAAGGGGCTAGCGGGGGAAACTCCTACGAGCAGTACTTC | CASSQGASGGNSYEQYF
. | . | TRBJ1-3 | TRBV19 | TGTGCCAGTAGTATAGATTTGAGCTCTGGAAACACCATATATTTT | CASSIDLSSGNTIYF
. | TRBD2 | TRBJ2-1 | TRBV25-1 | TGTGCCAGCAGTGACCGTGCGGGAGGCAATGAGCAGTTCTTC | CASSDRAGGNEQFF
. | . | TRBJ1-5 | TRBV3-1/TRBV3-2 | TGTGCCAGCAGCCCAGGGGGCAATCAGCCCCAGCATTTT | CASSPGGNQPQHF
. | TRBD1 | TRBJ1-2 | TRBV3-1/TRBV3-2 | TGTGCCAGCAGCCAGAGGACAGGGGGCGGCTATGGCTACACCTTC | CASSQRTGGGYGYTF